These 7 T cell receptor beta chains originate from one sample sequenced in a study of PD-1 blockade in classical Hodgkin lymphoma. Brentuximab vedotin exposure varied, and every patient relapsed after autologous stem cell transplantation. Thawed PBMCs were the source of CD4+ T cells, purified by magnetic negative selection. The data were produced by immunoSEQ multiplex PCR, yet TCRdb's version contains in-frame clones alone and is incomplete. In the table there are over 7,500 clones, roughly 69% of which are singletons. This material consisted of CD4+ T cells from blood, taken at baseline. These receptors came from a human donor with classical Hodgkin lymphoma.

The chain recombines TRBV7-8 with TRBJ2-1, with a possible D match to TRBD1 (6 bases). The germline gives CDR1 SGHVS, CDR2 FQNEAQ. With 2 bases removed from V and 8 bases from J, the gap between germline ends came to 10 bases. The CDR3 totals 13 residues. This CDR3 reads CASSLRQVDEQFF. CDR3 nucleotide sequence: TGTGCCAGCAGCTTACGACAGGTAGATGAGCAGTTCTTC.

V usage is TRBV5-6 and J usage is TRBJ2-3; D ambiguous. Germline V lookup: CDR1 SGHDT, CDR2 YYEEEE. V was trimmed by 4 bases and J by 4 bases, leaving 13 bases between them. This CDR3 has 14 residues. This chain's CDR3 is CASSRRRVADTQYF. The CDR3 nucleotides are TGTGCCAGCAGCCGCAGAAGGGTGGCAGATACGCAGTATTTT.

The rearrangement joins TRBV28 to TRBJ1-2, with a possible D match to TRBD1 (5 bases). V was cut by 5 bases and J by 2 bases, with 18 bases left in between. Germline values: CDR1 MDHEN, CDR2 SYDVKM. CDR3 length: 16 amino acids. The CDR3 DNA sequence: TGTGCCAGCAGTCTCACTCCGGGACTGTTGAACTATGGCTACACCTTC. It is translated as CASSLTPGLLNYGYTF.

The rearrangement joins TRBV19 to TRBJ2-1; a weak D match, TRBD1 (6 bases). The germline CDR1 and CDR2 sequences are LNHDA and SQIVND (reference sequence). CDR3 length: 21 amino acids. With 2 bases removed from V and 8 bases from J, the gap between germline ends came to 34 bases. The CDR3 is CASSIRPSPLGATSPGDEQFF. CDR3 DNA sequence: TGTGCCAGTAGTATAAGACCCTCCCCCCTAGGGGCAACTTCTCCAGGGGATGAGCAGTTCTTC.

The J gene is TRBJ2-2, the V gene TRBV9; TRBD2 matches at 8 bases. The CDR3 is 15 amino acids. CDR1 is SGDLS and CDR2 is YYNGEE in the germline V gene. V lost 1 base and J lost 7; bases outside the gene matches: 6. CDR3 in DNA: TGTGCCAGCAGCGTAACGGGAGGGCGGATCGGGGAGCTGTTTTTT. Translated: CASSVTGGRIGELFF.

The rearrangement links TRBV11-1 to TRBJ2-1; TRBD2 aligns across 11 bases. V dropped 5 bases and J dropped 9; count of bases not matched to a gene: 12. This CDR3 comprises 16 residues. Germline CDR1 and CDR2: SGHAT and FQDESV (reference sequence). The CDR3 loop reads CASSALAGVPSGEQFF. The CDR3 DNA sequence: TGTGCCAGCAGCGCACTAGCGGGAGTCCCTTCAGGTGAGCAGTTCTTC.

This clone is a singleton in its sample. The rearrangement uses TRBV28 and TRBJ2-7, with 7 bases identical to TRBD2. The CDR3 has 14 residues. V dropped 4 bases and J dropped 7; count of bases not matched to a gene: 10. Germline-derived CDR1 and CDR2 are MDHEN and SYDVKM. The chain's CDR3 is CASSSPLGEGEQYF. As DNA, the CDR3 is TGTGCCAGCAGTTCCCCCCTCGGGGAGGGGGAGCAGTACTTC.